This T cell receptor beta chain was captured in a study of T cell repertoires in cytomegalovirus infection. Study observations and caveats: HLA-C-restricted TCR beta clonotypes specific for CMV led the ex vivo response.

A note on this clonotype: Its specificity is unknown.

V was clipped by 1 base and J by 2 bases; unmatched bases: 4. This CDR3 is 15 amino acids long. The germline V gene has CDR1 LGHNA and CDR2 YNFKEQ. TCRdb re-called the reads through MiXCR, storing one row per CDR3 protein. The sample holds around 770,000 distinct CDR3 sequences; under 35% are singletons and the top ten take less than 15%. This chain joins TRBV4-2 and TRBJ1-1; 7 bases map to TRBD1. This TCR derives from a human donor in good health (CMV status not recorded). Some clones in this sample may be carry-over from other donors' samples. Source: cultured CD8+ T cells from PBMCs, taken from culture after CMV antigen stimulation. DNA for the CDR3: TGTGCCAGCAGCCAAGTGGGACAGCGAAACACTGAAGCTTTCTTT. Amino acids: CASSQVGQRNTEAFF.